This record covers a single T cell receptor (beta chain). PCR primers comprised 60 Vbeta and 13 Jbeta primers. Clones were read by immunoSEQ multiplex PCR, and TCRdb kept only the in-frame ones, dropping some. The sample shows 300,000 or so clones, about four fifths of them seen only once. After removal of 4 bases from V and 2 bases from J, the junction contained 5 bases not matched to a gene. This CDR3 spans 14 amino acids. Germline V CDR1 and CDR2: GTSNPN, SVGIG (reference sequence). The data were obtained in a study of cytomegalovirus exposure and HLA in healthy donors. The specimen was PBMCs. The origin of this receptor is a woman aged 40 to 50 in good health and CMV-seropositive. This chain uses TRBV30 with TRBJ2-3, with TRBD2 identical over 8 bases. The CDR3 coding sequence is TGTGCCTGGACACATAGCGGGGTCACAGATACGCAGTATTTT. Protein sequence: CAWTHSGVTDTQYF. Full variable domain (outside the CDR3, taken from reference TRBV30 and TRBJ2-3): SQTIHQWPATLVQPVGSPLSLECTVEGTSNPNLYWYRQAAGRGLQLLFYSVGIGQISSEVPQNLSASRPQDRQFILSSKKLLLSDSGFYLCAWTHSGVTDTQYFGPGTRLTVL.